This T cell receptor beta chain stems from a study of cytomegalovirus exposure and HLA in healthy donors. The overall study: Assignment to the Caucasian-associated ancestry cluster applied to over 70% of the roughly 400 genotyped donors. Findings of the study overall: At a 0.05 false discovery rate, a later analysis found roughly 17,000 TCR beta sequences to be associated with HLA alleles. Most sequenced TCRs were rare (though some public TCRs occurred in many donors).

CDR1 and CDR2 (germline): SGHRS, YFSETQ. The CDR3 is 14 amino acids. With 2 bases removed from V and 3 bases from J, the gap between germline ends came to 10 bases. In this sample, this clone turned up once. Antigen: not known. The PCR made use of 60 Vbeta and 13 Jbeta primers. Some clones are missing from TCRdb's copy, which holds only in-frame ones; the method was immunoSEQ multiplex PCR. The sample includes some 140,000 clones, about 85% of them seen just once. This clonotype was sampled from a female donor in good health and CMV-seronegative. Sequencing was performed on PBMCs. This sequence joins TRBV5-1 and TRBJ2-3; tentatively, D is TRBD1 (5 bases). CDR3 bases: TGCGCCAGCAGCTTAGGAAGGGGAACAGATACGCAGTATTTT. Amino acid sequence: CASSLGRGTDTQYF.